The 8 T cell receptor beta chains in this list originate from one sample, sequenced in a study of low-dose radiotherapy and immunotherapy resistance in tumors. First-strand cDNA relied on TRAV- and TRBV-specific primers spanning alpha and beta chains. For amplifying TCRs, the PCR ran for about 19 cycles with Phusion, which was used together with a constant-region primer and the adapter on the V primers. TCRdb fed the reads into MiXCR, producing one record per CDR3 protein. The data show 8,500 to 10,000 distinct CDR3 sequences, with around 40% seen just once and approximately 5.5% held by the top ten. Source of these receptors: a human donor with advanced metastatic prostate, ovarian, gallbladder or colorectal cancer (not recorded which). This table probably holds off-target reads from a library built for another chain.

The rearrangement joins TRBV3-1 to TRBJ2-7; perhaps TRBD2 as D (6 bases). The CDR3 has 14 amino acids. Germline CDR1 reads LGHDT; CDR2 reads YNNKEL (reference sequence). The ends were cut back, 1 base at V and 4 bases at J, with 11 bases in the middle. CDR3 in DNA: TGTGCCAGCAGCCAAGTTCGGGAGCCATACGAGCAGTACTTC. Its translation is CASSQVREPYEQYF.

The chain carries TRBV7-2 and TRBJ2-7; 11 nucleotides match TRBD2. CDR1 and CDR2 (germline): SGHTA, FQGNSA. J lost 2 bases, V lost 2 bases, and 5 bases had no gene match. CDR3 length: 16 residues. The CDR3 loop reads CASSLRTSGSAYEQYF. The DNA for the CDR3 is TGTGCCAGCAGCTTAAGGACTAGCGGGTCTGCCTACGAGCAGTACTTC. The complete variable domain, with remaining parts taken from reference TRBV7-2 and TRBJ2-7, reads GAGVSQSPSNKVTEKGKDVELRCDPISGHTALYWYRQSLGQGLEFLIYFQGNSAPDKSGLPSDRFSAERTGGSVSTLTIQRTQQEDSAVYLCASSLRTSGSAYEQYFGPGTRLTVT.

This chain links TRBV9 with TRBJ1-1, with D hard to call. This CDR3 has 17 amino acids. Trimming left V 0 bases short and J 1 base short, with 16 bases between. Germline V gene lookup returns CDR1 SGDLS and CDR2 YYNGEE. The chain's CDR3 is CASSVGVGASRNTEAFF. The DNA for the CDR3 is TGTGCCAGCAGCGTAGGGGTGGGCGCCTCTCGGAACACTGAAGCTTTCTTT. Looking up the rest from reference TRBV9 and TRBJ1-1 gives the full variable domain: DSGVTQTPKHLITATGQRVTLRCSPRSGDLSVYWYQQSLDQGLQFLIQYYNGEERAKGNILERFSAQQFPDLHSELNLSSLELGDSALYFCASSVGVGASRNTEAFFGQGTRLTVV.

V and J are TRBV3-1 and TRBJ1-5; D possibly corresponds to TRBD1 (6 bases). CDR3 length: 14 amino acids. The germline V and J ends were trimmed by 1 base and 5 bases, with 9 bases remaining between them. Germline CDR1 reads LGHDT; CDR2 reads YNNKEL (reference sequence). For the CDR3, the DNA is TGTGCCAGCAGCCAAGCACAGGGCGATCAGCCCCAGCATTTT. As protein: CASSQAQGDQPQHF.

This clonotype was detected a few times. V gene TRBV7-9 combines with J gene TRBJ1-2, with D possibly matching TRBD1 (6 bases). Trimming shortened V by 1 base and J by 2 bases, and 11 bases separated the two germline ends. CDR3 length equals 15 residues. From germline, CDR1 is SEHNR and CDR2 FQNEAQ (reference sequence). CDR3 protein: CASSLGAGGNYGYTF. The CDR3 nucleotides are TGTGCCAGCAGCTTAGGGGCTGGGGGCAACTATGGCTACACCTTC.

The V gene is TRBV29-1, the J gene TRBJ2-7; D not resolved. CDR1 SQVTM and CDR2 ANQGSEA come from the germline V gene. CDR3 length equals 11 residues. The V end was cut by 1 base, the J end by 4 bases, with 5 bases between. The CDR3 nucleotides read TGCAGCGTTGAAGGGGGTTACGAGCAGTACTTC. Protein sequence: CSVEGGYEQYF.

This clonotype ranks as large. The DNA is omitted, as the CDR3 cannot be located on it reliably, and the CDR3 follows TCRdb's listing. The rearrangement links TRBV6-6 to TRBJ1-6; TRBD1, the table's D call, lacks a check against the DNA. 16 amino acids form the CDR3, both terminal residues included. The germline V gene encodes CDR1 MNHNY and CDR2 SVGAGI (reference sequence). This CDR3 is CASILGPREANSPLHF.

The gene calls are TRBV9 and TRBJ2-7; 8 nucleotides agree with TRBD1. The CDR3 totals 14 residues. CDR1 SGDLS and CDR2 YYNGEE come from the germline V gene. Trimming removed 4 bases from V and 3 bases from J; junction bases left unmatched: 6. Here the CDR3 DNA reads TGTGCCAGCAGCAGAGGAGGACAGGGCTACGAGCAGTACTTC. Residues: CASSRGGQGYEQYF.